This T cell receptor (beta chain) is from a study of blood T cell repertoires in COVID-19. The wider study: T cells, B-cell-depleted T cells, or PBMCs provided the cDNA or gDNA that served as material.

In assigning cohorts, the study relied on participant-reported clinical history. V was shortened by 5 bases and J by 3 bases, with 14 bases between the two germline ends. Germline V gene data show CDR1 as MNHEY and CDR2 as SMNVEV (reference sequence). The CDR3 sequence is 15 residues long. Profiling relied on immunoSEQ multiplex PCR, and the TCRdb table lists in-frame clones only, not all of them. The sample contains about 320,000 clones, around nine tenths of which appear only once. This clone was counted between two and nine times. Sequencing was performed on PBMCs or T cells enriched from blood (not recorded which). The clonotype originates from a woman aged 25-40 years who had been exposed to COVID-19. The chain links TRBV27 to TRBJ1-3; D gene uncertain. CDR3 nucleotides: TGTGCCAGCAGTCCCCTCGGGAGTTTTGGAAACACCATATATTTT. Protein sequence: CASSPLGSFGNTIYF.